Listed here is a single TCR beta chain. Documented time point: newly diagnosed GD, antithyroid drugs for less than 3 months. Extracted PBMC RNA gave rise to the TCR library. Germline CDR1 and CDR2: GTSNPN and SVGIG (reference sequence). Between the trimmed V and J ends, which lost 4 bases and 2 bases, there was a span of 6 bases. The CDR3 is 12 amino acids. The TCR beta library used iRepertoire HTBI primers with Arm-PCR amplification of CDR3. Using its own MiXCR run on the multiplex PCR reads, TCRdb lists one record per CDR3 protein. The table includes hundreds of thousands of distinct CDR3 sequences, about 15% detected once. These data come from a study of regulatory T cells in long-lasting Graves disease. These same data were also listed under a study on T cells in Graves' hyperthyroidism and ophthalmopathy. That report adds: In the first-round RT-PCR of the TCR CDR3, the HTBI primer set was used. Stable hyperthyroidism was separated from ophthalmopathy by a model based on 13 V-J features.

The material was peripheral blood mononuclear cells (PBMCs), obtained at new diagnosis, from a patient treated with antithyroid drugs. The chain combines TRBV30 with TRBJ1-3; D is ambiguous. This receptor was taken from a young woman with Graves disease. The CDR3 sequence is CAWKEAGNTIYF. DNA of the CDR3: TGTGCCTGGAAAGAGGCTGGAAACACCATATATTTT.